This T cell receptor (beta chain) was captured in a study of liver allograft versus peripheral blood T cells (dated by TCRdb to 2020 to 2021). With regard to the full study: In liver transplant recipients, the study looked at T cell receptor repertoires in the peripheral blood and set them against the repertoires found within the transplanted livers.

Broader findings and caveats from the paper: According to the report, the T cell receptor repertoires detected in peripheral blood were different from the repertoires found inside liver allografts.

The CDR3, from cysteine to phenylalanine, totals 16 residues. The only DNA kept is the CDR3, 48 bases in frame from the first base. After removal of 5 bases from V and 0 bases from J, the junction retains 6 bases not matched to a gene. CDR1 MNHEY and CDR2 SVGAGI were looked up in the germline V gene. The instrument was an Illumina MiSeq. Clones were called with MiXCR by TCRdb after fastp trimmed the public reads at Q25, and only in-frame beta chains were retained. Identical CDR3 proteins give one entry, which carries the most common genes and DNA. The sample records 6,500 to 9,000 distinct CDR3 sequences, about 20% of which are singletons. The biggest ten clones account for roughly 26% of the sample. This clonotype was counted a few times. What antigen it recognizes has not been identified. Per-base quality was not reported, and no clone a single base away is much larger than it.

The origin of this receptor is a human patient who had a liver transplant. After a transplant, the graft donor may have provided part of the T cells. The chain is made from TRBV6-5 and TRBJ2-1; 8 bases in the junction line up with TRBD2. Here is the DNA: TGTGCCAGCAGTGGGACTAGTGAAACCTCCTACAATGAGCAGTTCTTC. This yields the protein CASSGTSETSYNEQFF.